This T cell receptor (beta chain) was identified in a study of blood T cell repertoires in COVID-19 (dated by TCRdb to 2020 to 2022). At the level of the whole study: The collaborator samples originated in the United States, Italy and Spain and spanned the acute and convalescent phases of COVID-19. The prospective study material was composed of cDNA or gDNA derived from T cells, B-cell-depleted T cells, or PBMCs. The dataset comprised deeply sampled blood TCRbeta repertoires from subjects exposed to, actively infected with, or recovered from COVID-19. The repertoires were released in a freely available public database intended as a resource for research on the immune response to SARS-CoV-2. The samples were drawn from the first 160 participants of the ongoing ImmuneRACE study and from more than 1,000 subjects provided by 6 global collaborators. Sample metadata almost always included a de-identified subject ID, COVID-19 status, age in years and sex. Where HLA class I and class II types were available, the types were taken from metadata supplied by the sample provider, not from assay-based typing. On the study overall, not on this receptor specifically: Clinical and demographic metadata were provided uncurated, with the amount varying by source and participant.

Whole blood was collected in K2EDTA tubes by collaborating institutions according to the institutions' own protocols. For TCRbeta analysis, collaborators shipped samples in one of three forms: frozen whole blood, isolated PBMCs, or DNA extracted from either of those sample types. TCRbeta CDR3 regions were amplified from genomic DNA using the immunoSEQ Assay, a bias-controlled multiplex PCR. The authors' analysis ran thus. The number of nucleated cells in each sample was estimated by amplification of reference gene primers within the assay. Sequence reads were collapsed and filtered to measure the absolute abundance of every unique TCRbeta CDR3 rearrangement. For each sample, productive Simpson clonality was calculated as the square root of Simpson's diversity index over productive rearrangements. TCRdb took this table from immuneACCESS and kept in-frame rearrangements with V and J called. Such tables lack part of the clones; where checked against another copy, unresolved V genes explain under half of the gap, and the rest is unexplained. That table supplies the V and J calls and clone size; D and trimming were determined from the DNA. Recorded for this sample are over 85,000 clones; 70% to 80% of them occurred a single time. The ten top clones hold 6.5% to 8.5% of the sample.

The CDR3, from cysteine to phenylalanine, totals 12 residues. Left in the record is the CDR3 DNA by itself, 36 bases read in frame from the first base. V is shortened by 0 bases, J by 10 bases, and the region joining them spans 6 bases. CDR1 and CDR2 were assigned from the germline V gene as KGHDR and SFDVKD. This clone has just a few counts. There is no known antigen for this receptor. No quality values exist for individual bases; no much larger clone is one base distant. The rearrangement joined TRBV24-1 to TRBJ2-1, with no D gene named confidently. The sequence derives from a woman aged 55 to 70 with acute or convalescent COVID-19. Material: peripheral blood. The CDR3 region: CATSDLQQEQFF. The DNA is TGTGCCACCAGTGATTTGCAACAGGAGCAGTTCTTC.